These 7 T cell receptor beta chains originate from one sample sequenced in a study of blood T cell repertoires in COVID-19. Profiled with immunoSEQ multiplex PCR; TCRdb holds only in-frame clones, not every one. The repertoire holds more than 200,000 clones, with around 84% as singletons. The sample consisted of peripheral blood. Receptor source: a man over 45 with acute or convalescent COVID-19.

The chain recombines TRBV18 with TRBJ1-1; D is unclear. V lost 3 bases and J lost 3, with 20 bases in between. The CDR3 runs to 17 residues. CDR1 and CDR2 from the germline V gene are KGHSH and LQKENI. CDR3 amino acids: CASSPQRAADKYTEAFF. Here the CDR3 DNA reads TGTGCCAGCTCACCGCAGAGGGCAGCAGACAAATACACTGAAGCTTTCTTT.

The rearrangement links TRBV6-5 to TRBJ1-6; 7 bases fit TRBD1. The CDR3 has 15 amino acids. Germline CDR1 MNHEY, CDR2 SVGAGI. After removal of 6 bases from V and 6 bases from J, the junction contained 8 bases not matched to a gene. CDR3 nucleotide sequence: TGTGCCAGCAGGGGGACGGGACAGATTAATTCACCCCTCCACTTT. Its translation is CASRGTGQINSPLHF.

The rearrangement links TRBV6-5 to TRBJ1-3; 7 bases align to TRBD1. The CDR3 length is 14 residues. V lost 0 bases and J lost 7; bases outside the gene matches: 3. CDR1 is MNHEY, CDR2 SVGAGI, per germline. CDR3 in amino acids: CASSYSGGRNTIYF. In DNA, the CDR3 is TGTGCCAGCAGTTACTCAGGGGGCAGGAACACCATATATTTT.

The CDR3 DNA sequence: TGTGCCTGGACTACTACAGCGGTGAGCTCTGGAAACACCATATATTTT. It codes for CAWTTTAVSSGNTIYF. The rearrangement joins TRBV30 to TRBJ1-3; unclear D gene. The CDR3 has 16 residues. CDR1 is GTSNPN, CDR2 SVGIG, per germline (reference sequence). The V end lost 4 bases, the J end lost 0 bases, and 16 bases lay between the germline ends.

The V and J genes are TRBV7-3 and TRBJ2-7, with TRBD1 matching 10 bases. The CDR3 extends over 13 amino acids. V dropped 5 bases and J dropped 4; count of bases not matched to a gene: 2. Germline CDR1 SGHTA, CDR2 FQGTGA. The CDR3 nucleotides read TGTGCCAGCAGCCGGACAGGGGGATACGAGCAGTACTTC. It yields the protein CASSRTGGYEQYF.

This clone appeared a few times. J is TRBJ2-7 and V is TRBV5-4; D might be TRBD1 (6 bases). There are 13 residues in the CDR3. CDR1 and CDR2 (germline): SGHNT, YYREEE (reference sequence). Between the trimmed V and J ends, which lost 2 bases and 3 bases, there was a span of 9 bases. The CDR3 loop is CASSFQGSYEQYF. In DNA form, the CDR3 reads TGTGCCAGCAGCTTCCAGGGGAGCTACGAGCAGTACTTC.

In this sample, this clone turned up once. J is TRBJ2-1 and V is TRBV27; 8 bases match TRBD2. V lost 7 bases to trimming and J lost 2 bases; unmatched junction nucleotides: 4. This CDR3 has 14 residues. Per the germline V gene, CDR1 is MNHEY and CDR2 is SMNVEV (reference sequence). The CDR3 DNA is TGTGCCAGCATGGGACTAGAAACCTACAATGAGCAGTTCTTC. Its translation is CASMGLETYNEQFF.